The 13 T cell receptor beta chains below were found in one sample sequenced in a study of T cell responses to AZD1222 COVID-19 vaccine. The data were produced by immunoSEQ multiplex PCR, yet TCRdb's version contains in-frame clones alone and is incomplete. The sample has some 140,000 clones, approximately 90% seen once. The sequenced sample was peripheral blood, obtained on day 0 of AZD1222 vaccination. The receptors were sampled from an adult in good health.

This clone came up once. The chain links TRBV5-6 to TRBJ2-7, with D possibly matching TRBD2 (5 bases). CDR3 length equals 14 residues. The germline CDR1 and CDR2 sequences are SGHDT and YYEEEE. The ends were cut back, 4 bases at V and 5 bases at J, with 16 bases in the middle. In DNA form, the CDR3 reads TGTGCCAGCAGCCCCTTAGGAGGAGGCCACGAGCAGTACTTC. It specifies CASSPLGGGHEQYF.

V and J are TRBV18 and TRBJ1-2, with 7 bases aligning to TRBD1. Germline trimming cut 3 bases from V and 4 bases from J; bases unmatched to any gene: 11. Germline V gene lookup returns CDR1 KGHSH and CDR2 LQKENI. This CDR3 has 16 residues. Here the CDR3 reads CASSPNRGRGTYGYTF. As DNA, the CDR3 is TGTGCCAGCTCACCCAACAGGGGCCGGGGGACCTATGGCTACACCTTC.

The gene calls are TRBV7-2 and TRBJ1-6; tentative D call: TRBD1 (5 bases). This CDR3 comprises 14 residues. V gave up 7 bases and J gave up 14 bases, with 21 bases separating them. CDR1 and CDR2 (germline): SGHTA, FQGNSA. For the CDR3, the DNA is TGTGCCAGCACCACATATGGGGGTCAGGGCACCCTCCACTTT. Amino acid sequence: CASTTYGGQGTLHF. The variable domain in full, with the rest retrieved from reference TRBV7-2 and TRBJ1-6, is GAGVSQSPSNKVTEKGKDVELRCDPISGHTALYWYRQSLGQGLEFLIYFQGNSAPDKSGLPSDRFSAERTGGSVSTLTIQRTQQEDSAVYLCASTTYGGQGTLHFGNGTRLTVT.

V and J are TRBV6-5 and TRBJ2-2; D is unresolved. The CDR3 length is 13 residues. Germline CDR1 reads MNHEY; CDR2 reads SVGAGI. Trimming removed 1 base from V and 6 bases from J, with 6 bases in between. CDR3 sequence (DNA): TGTGCCAGCAGTTACTATGGGTCCGGGGAGCTGTTTTTT. Amino acids: CASSYYGSGELFF.

This clone was counted once. The rearrangement uses TRBV14 and TRBJ2-7; TRBD1 or TRBD2 may be the D gene (5 bases each). The length of the CDR3 is 15 residues. Looked up from germline, CDR1 is SGHDN and CDR2 is FVKESK. Between the trimmed V and J ends, which lost 4 bases and 6 bases, there was a span of 19 bases. The CDR3 is CASSPPGRVRGEQYF. CDR3 bases: TGTGCCAGCAGCCCCCCGGGCAGGGTGAGGGGCGAGCAGTACTTC.

This sequence joins TRBV7-8 and TRBJ1-1; D not certain. Germline V gene sequence: CDR1 SGHVS, CDR2 FQNEAQ. V lost 2 bases and J 3 bases, leaving 13 bases between the germline ends. The CDR3 is made up of 15 amino acids. CDR3 loop: CASSLLLALDTEAFF. Written as DNA, the CDR3 is TGTGCCAGCAGCTTACTTCTAGCCCTGGACACTGAAGCTTTCTTT.

This CDR3 is CASSQGGTLGYGYTF. The CDR3 nucleotides read TGTGCCAGCAGCCAGGGAGGTACGTTAGGCTATGGCTACACCTTC. The gene calls are TRBV3-1 (or the pseudogene TRBV3-2) and TRBJ1-2; no reliable D call. The ends were cut back, 3 bases at V and 4 bases at J, with 15 bases in the middle. The CDR3 runs to 15 residues. Germline CDR1 is LGHDT and CDR2 is YNNKEL (reference sequence).

The chain employs TRBV4-2 and TRBJ1-2, with 8 nucleotides matching TRBD1. CDR3 length equals 15 residues. CDR1 is LGHNA, CDR2 YNFKEQ, per germline. Trimming at V came to 3 bases and at J to 6 bases, leaving 9 bases not matched to a gene. The CDR3 protein is CASSQDREIQDGYTF. CDR3 in DNA: TGTGCCAGCAGCCAGGACAGGGAGATTCAGGATGGCTACACCTTC.

This chain connects TRBV7-2 to TRBJ2-7; TRBD2 matches 10 bases. Germline CDR1 is SGHTA and CDR2 is FQGNSA. V shed 5 bases and J 0 bases; nucleotides not matched to a gene: 7. There are 16 residues in the CDR3. For the CDR3, the DNA is TGTGCCAGCAGCCCTCATAGCGGGGGGAGCTCCTACGAGCAGTACTTC. It specifies CASSPHSGGSSYEQYF.

The CDR3 coding sequence is TGTGCCAGCAGTTTAGGGGGGGCTGGGATAAGAGAGACCCAGTACTTC. Its protein is CASSLGGAGIRETQYF. J is TRBJ2-5 and V is TRBV28, with D possibly being TRBD2 (7 bases). Trimming shortened V by 2 bases and J by 4 bases, and 17 bases separated the two germline ends. Germline CDR1 MDHEN, CDR2 SYDVKM. CDR3 length equals 16 residues.

The chain couples TRBV5-1 to TRBJ2-5, with D uncertain. In germline, CDR1 is SGHRS, CDR2 YFSETQ. The CDR3 runs 12 residues. Deletions cut 5 bases from V and 0 bases from J, with 5 bases between. CDR3 DNA sequence: TGCGCCAGCAGGGCTAACCAAGAGACCCAGTACTTC. Translated, it gives CASRANQETQYF.

The chain carries TRBV7-9 and TRBJ1-2; D unclear. The germline V gene has CDR1 SEHNR and CDR2 FQNEAQ (reference sequence). The CDR3 runs to 13 residues. Trimming stripped 7 bases from V and 6 bases from J, with 15 bases between. The DNA of the CDR3 is TGTGCCAGCACCCTTACCCCTAGTGATGGCTACACCTTC. Its protein is CASTLTPSDGYTF.

The chain links TRBV29-1 to TRBJ2-4; TRBD2 aligns across 8 bases. The CDR3 is made up of 14 amino acids. Trimming took 5 bases from V and 5 from J; bases not matched to a gene: 8. The germline V gene encodes CDR1 SQVTM and CDR2 ANQGSEA. CDR3 in DNA: TGCAGCGTTCTTCGGGAGGGCCCTGAAAACATTCAGTACTTC. Amino acid sequence: CSVLREGPENIQYF. The full variable domain, in which reference TRBV29-1 and TRBJ2-4 provide the parts outside the CDR3, is SAVISQKPSRDICQRGTSLTIQCQVDSQVTMMFWYRQQPGQSLTLIATANQGSEATYESGFVIDKFPISRPNLTFSTLTVSNMSPEDSSIYLCSVLREGPENIQYFGAGTRLSVL.